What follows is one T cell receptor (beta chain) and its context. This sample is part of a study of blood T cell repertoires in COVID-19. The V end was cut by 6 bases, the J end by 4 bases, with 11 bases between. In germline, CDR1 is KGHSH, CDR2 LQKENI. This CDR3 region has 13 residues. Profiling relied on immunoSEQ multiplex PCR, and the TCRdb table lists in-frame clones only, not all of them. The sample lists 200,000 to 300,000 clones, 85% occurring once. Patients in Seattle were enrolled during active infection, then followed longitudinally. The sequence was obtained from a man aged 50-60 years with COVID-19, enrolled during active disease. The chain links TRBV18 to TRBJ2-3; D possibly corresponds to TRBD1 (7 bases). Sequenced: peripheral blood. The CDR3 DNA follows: TGTGCCAGCTCGGACAGGAGGGCAGATACGCAGTATTTT. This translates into CASSDRRADTQYF.